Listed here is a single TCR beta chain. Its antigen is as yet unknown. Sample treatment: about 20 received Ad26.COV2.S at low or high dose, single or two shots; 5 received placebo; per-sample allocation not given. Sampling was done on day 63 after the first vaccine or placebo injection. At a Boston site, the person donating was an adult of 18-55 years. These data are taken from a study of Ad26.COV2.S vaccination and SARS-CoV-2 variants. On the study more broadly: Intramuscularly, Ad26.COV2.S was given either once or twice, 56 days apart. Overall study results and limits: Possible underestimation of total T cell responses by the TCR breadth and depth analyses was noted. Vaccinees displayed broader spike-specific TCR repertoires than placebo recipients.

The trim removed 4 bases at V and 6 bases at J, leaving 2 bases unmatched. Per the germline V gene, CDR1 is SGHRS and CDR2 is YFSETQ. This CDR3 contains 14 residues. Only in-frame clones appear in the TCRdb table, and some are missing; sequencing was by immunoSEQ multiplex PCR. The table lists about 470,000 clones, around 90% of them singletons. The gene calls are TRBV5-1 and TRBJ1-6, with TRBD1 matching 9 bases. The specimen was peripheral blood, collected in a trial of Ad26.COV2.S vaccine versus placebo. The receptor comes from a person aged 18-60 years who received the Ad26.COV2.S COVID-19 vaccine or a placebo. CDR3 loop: CASSVDRGNSPLHF. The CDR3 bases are TGCGCCAGCAGCGTGGACAGGGGTAATTCACCCCTCCACTTT.